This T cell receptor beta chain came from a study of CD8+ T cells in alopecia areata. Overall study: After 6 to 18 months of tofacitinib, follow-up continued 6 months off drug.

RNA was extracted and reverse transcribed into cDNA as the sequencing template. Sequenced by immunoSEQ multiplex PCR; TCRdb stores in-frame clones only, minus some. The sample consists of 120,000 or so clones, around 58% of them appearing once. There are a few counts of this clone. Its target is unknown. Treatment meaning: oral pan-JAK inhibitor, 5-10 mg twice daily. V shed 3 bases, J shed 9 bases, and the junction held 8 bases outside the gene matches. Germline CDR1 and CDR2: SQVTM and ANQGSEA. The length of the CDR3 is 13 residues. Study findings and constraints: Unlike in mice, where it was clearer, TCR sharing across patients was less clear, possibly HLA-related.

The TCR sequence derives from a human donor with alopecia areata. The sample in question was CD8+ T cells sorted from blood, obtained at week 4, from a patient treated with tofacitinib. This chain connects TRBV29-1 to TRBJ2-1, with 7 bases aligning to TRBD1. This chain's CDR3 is CSVEEARGFEQFF. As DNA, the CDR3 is TGCAGCGTTGAGGAGGCCAGGGGGTTTGAGCAGTTCTTC.